The next 18 T cell receptor beta chains were all read from a single sample in a study of T cells after yellow fever vaccination. TCRdb reprocessed the 5' RACE reads with MiXCR, giving one entry per CDR3 protein. The table has hundreds of thousands of distinct CDR3 sequences, 13% seen once; the top ten hold 11% to 15%. The sample here was PBMCs, taken on the day of the yellow fever booster vaccination. These receptors all stem from a man aged 25 to 40 who received the YFV17D yellow fever vaccine.

This clonotype was detected only a few times. The junction and the germline gene differ at one end; a read error may be behind it. The chain uses TRBV29-1 and TRBJ2-1; D is unclear. The CDR3 contains 10 residues. The germline V gene has CDR1 SQVTM and CDR2 ANQGSEA. Here the CDR3 reads CSVDPGPDGF. The CDR3 nucleotides read TGCAGCGTAGACCCGGGTCCCGACGGTTTC.

This clonotype was recorded a few times. V gene TRBV5-1 combines with J gene TRBJ2-7, with 10 bases matching TRBD2. The CDR3 totals 18 residues. CDR1 is SGHRS, CDR2 YFSETQ, per germline. Germline trimming cut 5 bases from V and 0 bases from J; bases unmatched to any gene: 14. CDR3 DNA sequence: TGCGCCAGCAGTATTACTCGAGTCAGCGGGAGGGTCTCCTACGAGCAGTACTTC. Amino acid sequence: CASSITRVSGRVSYEQYF.

In its sample, this clonotype was seen a few times. The CDR3: CASSEGQGAKNSPLHF. Here the CDR3 DNA reads TGTGCCAGCAGCGAGGGACAGGGGGCGAAGAATTCACCCCTCCACTTT. The chain recombines TRBV9 with TRBJ1-6; 12 positions match TRBD1. The germline V gene encodes CDR1 SGDLS and CDR2 YYNGEE. The length of the CDR3 is 16 residues. V lost 3 bases and J lost 7; bases outside the gene matches: 5.

V is TRBV4-3 and J is TRBJ2-1; unclear D gene. With 4 bases removed from V and 6 bases from J, the gap between germline ends came to 22 bases. The CDR3 is made up of 17 amino acids. In germline, CDR1 is LGHNA, CDR2 YSLEER. The CDR3 loop reads CASSRDTSGIGRNEQFF. CDR3 nucleotides: TGCGCCAGCAGCCGCGACACCTCAGGCATTGGGCGCAATGAGCAGTTCTTC.

This clonotype was counted only a few times. CDR3: CASTLEGGGDEQYF. The DNA of the CDR3 is TGCGCCAGCACCCTAGAGGGTGGTGGGGACGAGCAGTACTTC. This sequence joins TRBV5-1 and TRBJ2-7, with D possibly matching TRBD2 (5 bases). With 6 bases removed from V and 5 bases from J, the gap between germline ends came to 18 bases. This CDR3 spans 14 amino acids. The V gene's germline CDR1 is SGHRS and CDR2 YFSETQ.

The V call is TRBV20-1, the J call TRBJ1-2; D gene unclear. Germline V CDR1 and CDR2: DFQATT, SNEGSKA (reference sequence). Trimming pared 6 bases from V and 8 bases from J, leaving 7 bases between. The CDR3 loop spans 9 amino acids. For the CDR3, the DNA is TGCAGTGCCTTGGGGGGCTACACCTTC. It encodes CSALGGYTF.

This chain links TRBV10-3 with TRBJ1-1; no definite D call. V was pared by 4 bases and J by 10 bases, with 16 bases between. CDR3 length equals 13 residues. Germline CDR1 is ENHRY and CDR2 is SYGVKD. The CDR3 sequence: CAISVGGDGRAFF. CDR3 bases: TGTGCCATCAGTGTTGGCGGTGACGGGAGAGCTTTCTTT.

This clonotype appeared many times. The V gene is TRBV6-5, the J gene TRBJ2-7; 10 positions agree with TRBD1. The CDR3 loop spans 14 amino acids. Germline-derived CDR1 and CDR2 are MNHEY and SVGAGI. V was pared by 2 bases and J by 4 bases, with 2 bases of the junction left unmatched. For the CDR3, the DNA is TGTGCCAGCAGTTACCGGGACAGGGGATACGAGCAGTACTTC. It yields the protein CASSYRDRGYEQYF.

This CDR3 reads CASSPLLVPLKQYF. The CDR3 DNA reads as TGTGCCAGCAGCCCCTTACTAGTCCCTCTGAAGCAGTACTTC. The chain is built from TRBV7-2 and TRBJ2-7; possibly TRBD2 for D (5 bases). Germline assignment: CDR1 SGHTA and CDR2 FQGNSA. Trimming removed 5 bases at V and 8 bases at J, with 19 bases between. CDR3 size: 14 residues.

This rearrangement joins TRBV7-2 to TRBJ2-2; unclear D gene. Trimming cost V 2 bases and J 0 bases, with 7 bases left between them. The CDR3 has 15 amino acids. Germline CDR1 SGHTA, CDR2 FQGNSA. The CDR3 DNA is TGTGCCAGCAGCTTAATACAGTCGAACACCGGGGAGCTGTTTTTT. Its translation: CASSLIQSNTGELFF.

This clonotype came up many times. Here the CDR3 reads CASWSGEEQYF. DNA of the CDR3: TGTGCCAGCTGGTCGGGAGAGGAGCAGTACTTC. This sequence joins TRBV6-5 and TRBJ2-7, with a possible D match to TRBD2 (6 bases). The length of the CDR3 is 11 residues. The germline V and J ends were trimmed by 8 bases and 7 bases, with 12 bases remaining between them. Per germline, CDR1 MNHEY and CDR2 SVGAGI.

The chain couples TRBV6-1 to TRBJ1-5, with a tentative D call TRBD1 (5 bases). Germline assignment: CDR1 MNHNS and CDR2 SASEGT. CDR3 length: 15 amino acids. Trimming took off 6 bases at V and 5 bases at J, with 17 bases between the two ends. CDR3 amino acids: CASRKGLSTHQPQHF. The CDR3 DNA is TGTGCCAGCAGAAAGGGGCTGTCCACGCATCAGCCCCAGCATTTT.

This clonotype was detected only a few times. The chain is built from TRBV7-2 and TRBJ2-1, with D maybe TRBD1 (7 bases). Germline CDR1 SGHTA, CDR2 FQGNSA. The V end lost 1 base, the J end lost 2 bases, and 9 bases lay between the germline ends. This CDR3 has 15 amino acids. The CDR3 here is CASSLGGTAYNEQFF. The CDR3 region has the DNA TGTGCCAGCAGCTTAGGCGGGACAGCCTACAATGAGCAGTTCTTC.

The chain links TRBV9 to TRBJ1-2, with D unresolved. The CDR3 loop spans 15 amino acids. Germline CDR1 is SGDLS and CDR2 is YYNGEE. Trimming removed 0 bases from V and 1 base from J, with 10 bases in between. The CDR3 is CASSVAPGNNYGYTF. The CDR3 bases are TGTGCCAGCAGCGTAGCTCCCGGGAATAACTATGGCTACACCTTC.

This clonotype occurred a few times. The chain employs TRBV5-1 and TRBJ2-5, with 15 positions matching TRBD2. Losses at the gene ends were 4 bases for V and 5 bases for J; bases not matched to a gene: 6. The CDR3 loop spans 16 amino acids. Germline-derived CDR1 and CDR2 are SGHRS and YFSETQ. CDR3 sequence reads: CASSGGLAGGYETQYF. CDR3 nucleotides: TGCGCCAGCAGCGGGGGACTAGCGGGAGGATACGAGACCCAGTACTTC.

This clonotype was counted ten times or more. CDR3 region: CSVEGQGAGTGELFF. DNA of the CDR3: TGCAGCGTTGAGGGCCAGGGGGCTGGGACCGGGGAGCTGTTTTTT. The chain links TRBV29-1 to TRBJ2-2, with 8 bases matching TRBD1. The CDR3 sequence is 15 residues long. V was clipped by 3 bases and J by 5 bases; unmatched bases: 8. The germline gives CDR1 SQVTM, CDR2 ANQGSEA.

In this sample, this clonotype turned up a few times. The genes are TRBV16 and TRBJ2-1; 9 positions match TRBD2. V trimming: 0 bases; J trimming: 3 bases; junction bases outside the gene matches: 3. Germline V gene data show CDR1 as KGHSY and CDR2 as FQNENV. The CDR3 consists of 16 residues. The CDR3 region is CASSQSREGLYNEQFF. CDR3 nucleotide sequence: TGTGCCAGCAGCCAATCGCGGGAGGGCCTCTACAATGAGCAGTTCTTC.

The table lists this clonotype with a few counts. This chain links TRBV7-2 with TRBJ1-1; 8 bases are shared with TRBD1. The CDR3 has 16 amino acids. Germline V gene lookup returns CDR1 SGHTA and CDR2 FQGNSA. With V trimmed by 5 bases and J by 1 base, 9 bases remained unmatched. The CDR3, as DNA: TGTGCCAGCAGCCCAAGAAGGGACAGGCGGAACACTGAAGCTTTCTTT. Its protein product is CASSPRRDRRNTEAFF.